This is a list of T cell receptor beta chains from one sample in a study of Graves' ophthalmopathy and Graves' hyperthyroidism. One entry per CDR3 protein, called by TCRdb with MiXCR from the multiplex PCR reads. The sample yields hundreds of thousands of distinct CDR3 sequences, about two fifths seen once. Material: peripheral blood. Every receptor here comes from an adult man with Graves' ophthalmopathy. Both conserved end residues are trimmed from each CDR3. The order of the fields is J gene, V gene, CDR3 protein.

TRBJ2-7,TRBV7-2,ASSFGLAGAYEQY
TRBJ2-5,TRBV20-1,SASGGTQY
TRBJ1-2,TRBV10-3,AISESLGYGYT
TRBJ1-2,TRBV12-3/TRBV12-4,ATRRNYGYT
TRBJ1-6,TRBV10-3,ASRSTGEHNSPLH
TRBJ2-2,TRBV6-6,ASSPSGPGELF
TRBJ1-2,TRBV9,ASSEGQGDNYGYT
TRBJ2-3,TRBV29-1,SVGQDGDTQY
TRBJ2-7,TRBV20-1,SARDSQGGAVEQY
TRBJ2-7,TRBV7-9,ASSPPAGAGVWNEQY
TRBJ2-5,TRBV9,ASSGEVGTVTSGRETQY
TRBJ2-7,TRBV28,ASSGSIYEQY
TRBJ1-5,TRBV19,ASLPGQGRANQPQH
TRBJ1-5,TRBV11-3,ASSLGLPGPFDQPQH
TRBJ2-7,TRBV7-8,ASSLDGGQRREQY
TRBJ2-3,TRBV20-1,SARPNVGFGDTQY
TRBJ2-5,TRBV7-9,ASSQDLGLAGVQETQY
TRBJ1-4,TRBV29-1,SVTGGNEKLF
TRBJ1-1,TRBV29-1,SAGGRANTEAF
TRBJ2-7,TRBV25-1,ASSDYPQGYEQY
TRBJ2-5,TRBV11-2,ASSDSPGTGGQETQY
TRBJ2-7,TRBV12-3/TRBV12-4,ASSPQGLVGEQY
TRBJ2-5,TRBV4-3,ASSQDNGASGRQETQY
TRBJ2-7,TRBV11-2,ASSFGRREEQY
TRBJ1-3,TRBV20-1,SAWDRGPGEDTIY
TRBJ2-7,TRBV2,ASRRSGRVYEQY
TRBJ2-2,TRBV2,AAQAGYTGELF
TRBJ2-7,TRBV29-1,SVAGEYEQY
TRBJ1-2,TRBV5-1,ASSLDTIGYT
TRBJ2-2,TRBV5-1,ASLDWRELF
TRBJ2-5,TRBV29-1,SVESGGEGETQY
TRBJ2-7,TRBV6-5,ASSQIRTGGYEQY
TRBJ2-7,TRBV5-1,ASSTSSGTSSYEQY
TRBJ1-4,TRBV9,ASSSVPVGTTNEKLF
TRBJ1-4,TRBV2,ASTLMRAPNEKLF
TRBJ1-1,TRBV6-2/TRBV6-3,ASSYGYEAF
TRBJ1-2,TRBV29-1,STILGTGSDGYT
TRBJ1-1,TRBV11-2,ASTDVGNTEAF
TRBJ2-5,TRBV2,ASSESIGGAGETQY
TRBJ2-7,TRBV5-1,ASSRTRNSYEQY
TRBJ1-4,TRBV24-1,ATSAGRYEKLF
TRBJ1-6,TRBV4-3,ASSQGRNNSPLH
TRBJ1-1,TRBV2,ASSPFRDTNAF
TRBJ2-7,TRBV27,ASSLAGGEYEQY
TRBJ1-5,TRBV12-3/TRBV12-4,ASSWDFPEH
TRBJ2-1,TRBV20-1,SASRNYEQF
TRBJ2-2,TRBV10-3,AISESPGLAGNTGELF
TRBJ2-5,TRBV7-9,ASSSGDSAGETETQY
TRBJ2-7,TRBV14,ASSHGTSSFYEQY
.,TRBV10-3,AITPAGLYNEQF
TRBJ2-7,TRBV7-9,ASSPQRGSEQY
TRBJ2-3,TRBV12-3/TRBV12-4,ASSWDHPADTQY
TRBJ1-1,TRBV9,ASSPNGAGKNTEAF
TRBJ2-6,TRBV10-3,AISVQGDNVLT
TRBJ2-7,TRBV7-9,ASSKPPYEQY
TRBJ2-6,TRBV10-3,AISTGQGGPGANVLT
TRBJ1-1,TRBV7-6,ASSPPGQGEAF
TRBJ2-7,TRBV15,ATSRDPGTASYEQY
TRBJ1-6,TRBV11-1,ASSLRARNSPLH